The 14 T cell receptor beta chains below all came from one sample that was sequenced in a study of blood T cell repertoires in COVID-19. Profiled with immunoSEQ multiplex PCR; TCRdb holds only in-frame clones, not every one. Of more than 250,000 clones in the sample, approximately 88% are singletons; the top ten hold about 6.1%. The sample was PBMCs or T cells enriched from blood (not recorded which). All receptors come from a woman aged 40 to 50 who had recovered from COVID-19.

Only one count was recorded for this clone. The J gene is TRBJ2-3, the V gene TRBV30; 10 nucleotides align to TRBD1. With 2 bases clipped from V and 4 bases from J, the junction kept 6 bases outside the gene matches. Looked up from germline, CDR1 is GTSNPN and CDR2 is SVGIG (reference sequence). The CDR3 runs 15 residues. DNA of the CDR3: TGTGCCTGGAGTTTGACAGGGGGCGCGTCAGATACGCAGTATTTT. Amino acid sequence: CAWSLTGGASDTQYF.

This clone was seen only a few times. The J gene is TRBJ2-7, the V gene TRBV10-1, with TRBD2 matching 10 bases. From germline, CDR1 is WNHNN and CDR2 SYGVQD (reference sequence). This CDR3 has 15 residues. The V gene end was trimmed by 3 bases and the J gene end by 6 bases; junction bases not matched to a gene: 8. The CDR3 region is CASSDLLAGDGEQYF. The DNA of the CDR3 is TGCGCCAGCAGTGACCTTCTAGCGGGAGATGGCGAGCAGTACTTC.

The CDR3 protein is CASSFFGQGVNTEAFF. Written as DNA, the CDR3 is TGCGCCAGCAGCTTCTTCGGACAGGGGGTGAACACTGAAGCTTTCTTT. The J gene is TRBJ1-1, the V gene TRBV5-1; 10 nucleotides match TRBD1. Trimming removed 2 bases from V and 0 bases from J; junction bases left unmatched: 4. The V gene's germline CDR1 is SGHRS and CDR2 YFSETQ. The CDR3 has 16 amino acids. The full variable domain, in which reference TRBV5-1 and TRBJ1-1 provide the parts outside the CDR3, is KAGVTQTPRYLIKTRGQQVTLSCSPISGHRSVSWYQQTPGQGLQFLFEYFSETQRNKGNFPGRFSGRQFSNSRSEMNVSTLELGDSALYLCASSFFGQGVNTEAFFGQGTRLTVV.

This chain uses TRBV15 with TRBJ2-7; 7 bases are shared with TRBD2. Germline CDR1 and CDR2: LNHNV and YYDKDF (reference sequence). V trimming: 6 bases; J trimming: 3 bases; junction bases outside the gene matches: 17. This CDR3 region has 17 residues. The CDR3 DNA is TGTGCCACCAGGGGGGGGGTAGCGGAGGTGCGTAGCTACGAGCAGTACTTC. This sequence encodes CATRGGVAEVRSYEQYF.

This chain uses TRBV27 with TRBJ1-4; TRBD1 might be the D (5 bases). The CDR3 loop spans 16 amino acids. The V gene lost 8 bases and the J gene lost 7 bases, with 23 bases spanning the gap. Germline loops: CDR1 MNHEY, CDR2 SMNVEV (reference sequence). Here the CDR3 reads CASGRRRGEIGEKLFF. The CDR3 DNA is TGTGCCAGCGGAAGGAGGAGGGGTGAGATCGGTGAAAAACTGTTTTTT.

The V and J genes are TRBV4-1 and TRBJ2-2; D unresolved. Germline V gives CDR1 MGHRA, CDR2 YSYEKL. This CDR3 comprises 16 residues. Trimming took 0 bases from V and 4 from J, leaving 12 bases between them. CDR3 region: CASSQDIGAFTGELFF. CDR3 DNA: TGCGCCAGCAGCCAAGACATCGGAGCGTTCACCGGGGAGCTGTTTTTT.

The chain links TRBV18 to TRBJ2-1; TRBD2 agrees at 11 bases. This CDR3 has 14 amino acids. V shed 4 bases and J 7 bases; nucleotides not matched to a gene: 3. Germline CDR1 is KGHSH and CDR2 is LQKENI. The CDR3 region has the DNA TGTGCCAGCTCACTAGCGGGAGGGCAGAATGAGCAGTTCTTC. It is translated as CASSLAGGQNEQFF.

As for this clone: One end of the junction varies from germline; a read error may be responsible. V gene TRBV7-9 combines with J gene TRBJ2-2, with TRBD1 matching 7 bases. Germline V lookup: CDR1 SEHNR, CDR2 FQNEAQ (reference sequence). The CDR3 loop spans 13 amino acids. Here the CDR3 DNA reads TGTGCCAGCAGTTTAGACAGGGCCGGGGAGCTGTTTTTT. Protein product: CASSLDRAGELFF.

The chain joins TRBV28 to TRBJ1-2; D not resolved. The length of the CDR3 is 14 residues. The V and J ends lost 8 bases and 0 bases respectively, with 13 bases between them. Germline values: CDR1 MDHEN, CDR2 SYDVKM. CDR3 sequence: CASVEEAPNYGYTF. The CDR3 DNA sequence: TGTGCCAGCGTGGAGGAGGCCCCTAACTATGGCTACACCTTC.

J is TRBJ1-6 and V is TRBV30; D is uncertain. CDR3 size: 14 residues. Germline V CDR1 and CDR2: GTSNPN, SVGIG (reference sequence). Trimming left V 3 bases short and J 5 bases short, with 11 bases between. The CDR3 loop reads CAWRKTENNSPLHF. DNA for the CDR3: TGTGCCTGGAGGAAAACAGAGAATAATTCACCCCTCCACTTT.

This clone was observed a handful of times. The chain links TRBV7-6 to TRBJ2-7; D might be TRBD1 (5 bases). Germline V gene sequence: CDR1 SGHVS, CDR2 FNYEAQ. Trimming pared 5 bases from V and 6 bases from J, leaving 20 bases between. The CDR3 is 15 amino acids. The CDR3 DNA sequence: TGTGCCAGCAGCCTAGGATTAGGGGCGCCGAGCGAGCAGTACTTC. It encodes CASSLGLGAPSEQYF.

This chain joins TRBV28 and TRBJ1-2; a possible D gene is TRBD1 (5 bases). This CDR3 spans 13 amino acids. CDR1 MDHEN and CDR2 SYDVKM come from the germline V gene. V was shortened by 9 bases and J by 0 bases, with 11 bases between the two germline ends. In DNA, the CDR3 is TGTGCCAGTAGGGGAAGTACTAACTATGGCTACACCTTC. This sequence encodes CASRGSTNYGYTF.

Notes on this clone: The junction departs from the called germline gene at one end, perhaps through a read error. The V and J genes are TRBV7-7 and TRBJ2-3; 7 bases line up with TRBD1. The length of the CDR3 is 15 residues. The germline CDR1 and CDR2 sequences are SSHAT and FNYEAQ (reference sequence). CDR3 bases: TGTGCTAGCAGCTTATCACAGGGGAAAGGAGATACGCAGTATTTT. Protein sequence: CASSLSQGKGDTQYF.

This chain joins TRBV5-8 and TRBJ2-1, with D possibly matching TRBD2 (6 bases). Germline CDR1 and CDR2: SGHTS and YDEGEE. V lost 7 bases to trimming and J lost 0 bases, with 11 bases between them. This CDR3 spans 14 amino acids. The CDR3 DNA follows: TGTGCCAGCCTCCGGGAGAGCTCCTACAATGAGCAGTTCTTC. It specifies CASLRESSYNEQFF.